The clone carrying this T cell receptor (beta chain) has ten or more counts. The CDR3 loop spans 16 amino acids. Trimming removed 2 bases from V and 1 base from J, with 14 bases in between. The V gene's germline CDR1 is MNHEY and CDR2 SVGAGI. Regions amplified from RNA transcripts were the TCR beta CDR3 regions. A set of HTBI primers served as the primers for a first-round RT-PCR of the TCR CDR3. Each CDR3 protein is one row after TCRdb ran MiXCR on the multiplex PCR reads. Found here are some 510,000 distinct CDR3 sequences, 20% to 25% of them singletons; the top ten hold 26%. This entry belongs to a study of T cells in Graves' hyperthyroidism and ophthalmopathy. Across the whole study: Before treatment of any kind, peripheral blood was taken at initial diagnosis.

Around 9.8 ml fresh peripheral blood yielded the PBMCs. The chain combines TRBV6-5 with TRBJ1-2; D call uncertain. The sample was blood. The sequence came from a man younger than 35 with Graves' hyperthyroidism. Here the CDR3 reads CASSYRAGVGNYGYTF. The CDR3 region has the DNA TGTGCCAGCAGTTACAGGGCCGGGGTGGGTAACTATGGCTACACCTTC.